The rows below give T cell receptor beta chains drawn from one sample of a study of cytomegalovirus exposure and HLA in healthy donors. Clones were sequenced by immunoSEQ multiplex PCR, and TCRdb holds only the in-frame ones, with some missing. The sample records roughly 120,000 clones, about 93% being singletons. The sequenced sample was PBMCs. All receptors come from a woman under 30 in good health and CMV-seronegative. The CDR3 runs from the conserved cysteine through the conserved F or W. A D gene is named only where the DNA matches it firmly. Only part of the rows carry a size: once, few, many, or a class if the clone is expanded.

>TRBD1|NA|TRBJ2-4|TRBV6-1
CASREQGADIQYF
TGTGCCAGCAGAGAACAGGGGGCTGACATTCAGTACTTC
>NA|NA|TRBJ1-2|TRBV28
CASSFPGVGGYTF
TGTGCCAGCAGTTTTCCCGGGGTCGGCGGCTACACCTTC
>NA|NA|TRBJ1-4|TRBV5-1
CASSRGGAEKLFF
TGCGCCAGCAGTCGAGGGGGAGCTGAAAAACTGTTTTTT
>NA|NA|TRBJ1-5|TRBV28
CASSLVGPQGPQHF
TGTGCCAGCAGTTTGGTGGGGCCACAGGGGCCCCAGCATTTT
>NA|NA|TRBJ1-5|TRBV6-1
CASSLMTGTHQPQHF
TGTGCCAGCAGTCTTATGACAGGCACGCATCAGCCCCAGCATTTT
>TRBD1|NA|TRBJ2-5|TRBV30
CACDLGTGGRETQYF
TGTGCCTGTGACTTAGGGACAGGGGGTAGGGAGACCCAGTACTTC
>TRBD2|NA|TRBJ2-7|TRBV27
CASSLESLAGGPLFEQYF
TGTGCCAGCAGTTTAGAGTCCCTAGCGGGAGGGCCTTTGTTCGAGCAGTACTTC
>TRBD1|NA|TRBJ1-1|TRBV6-6
CASRWGQGATEAFF
TGTGCCAGCAGATGGGGACAGGGAGCCACTGAAGCTTTCTTT
>NA|NA|TRBJ1-1|TRBV7-6
CASSPDSGTEAFF
TGTGCCAGCAGCCCGGACTCCGGGACAGAAGCTTTCTTT
>NA|NA|TRBJ2-5|TRBV7-6
CASSLTLRSSGETQYF
TGTGCCAGCAGCCTCACCCTGCGGTCGTCGGGAGAGACCCAGTACTTC
>TRBD2|NA|TRBJ2-7|TRBV18
CASSQTSGSSYEQYF
TGTGCCAGCTCACAGACTAGCGGTTCTTCCTACGAGCAGTACTTC
>TRBD1|NA|TRBJ2-1|TRBV9
CASSSGTGYNEQFF
TGTGCCAGCAGCTCCGGGACAGGGTACAATGAGCAGTTCTTC
>TRBD1|NA|TRBJ1-6|TRBV5-4
CASSISRGPALNSPLHF
TGTGCCAGCAGCATCTCCAGGGGGCCGGCTCTTAATTCACCCCTCCACTTT
>TRBD1|NA|TRBJ1-5|TRBV18
CASSPGQPEYNQPQHF
TGTGCCAGCTCACCGGGACAGCCTGAGTATAATCAGCCCCAGCATTTT
>TRBD2|NA|TRBJ2-5|TRBV7-2
CASSRSGTTRETQYF
TGTGCCAGCAGCCGGTCGGGGACTACCCGAGAGACCCAGTACTTC
>NA|NA|TRBJ2-7|TRBV6-5
CASTPGGHHYEQYF
TGTGCCAGCACCCCAGGAGGCCACCACTACGAGCAGTACTTC
>NA|NA|TRBJ2-7|TRBV6-6
CASEQGYEQYF
TGTGCCAGCGAACAGGGTTACGAGCAGTACTTC
>TRBD1|few|TRBJ2-7|TRBV6-6
CASSPGQPRNEQYF
TGTGCCAGCAGCCCGGGACAGCCTCGTAACGAGCAGTACTTC
>TRBD1|NA|TRBJ1-5|TRBV18
CASSSVPGQGAGKPQHF
TGTGCCAGCTCATCTGTCCCGGGACAGGGGGCCGGGAAGCCCCAGCATTTT
>TRBD1|NA|TRBJ2-1|TRBV12-5
CASGLGQGLSEQFF
TGTGCTAGTGGTTTAGGACAGGGATTGAGTGAGCAGTTCTTC
>TRBD2|NA|TRBJ2-3|TRBV5-1
CASSLSQAAGGTDTQYF
TGCGCCAGCAGCTTGTCCCAGGCGGCGGGGGGCACAGATACGCAGTATTTT
>NA|NA|TRBJ1-1|TRBV30
CAWDRLGTEAFF
TGTGCCTGGGACCGACTGGGCACTGAAGCTTTCTTT
>TRBD2|NA|TRBJ2-1|TRBV9
CASSPVLAGVVYEQFF
TGTGCCAGCAGCCCGGTACTAGCGGGGGTCGTCTATGAGCAGTTCTTC
>NA|NA|TRBJ1-3|TRBV11-3
CASSFVPGNTIYF
TGTGCCAGCAGCTTCGTTCCTGGAAACACCATATATTTT
>NA|NA|TRBJ1-1|TRBV6-5
CASSYSPGAKAFF
TGTGCCAGCAGTTATAGTCCAGGGGCGAAGGCTTTCTTT
>NA|NA|TRBJ1-4|TRBV5-1
CASSLERSNEKLFF
TGCGCCAGCAGCTTGGAAAGGAGCAATGAAAAACTGTTTTTT
>TRBD1|NA|TRBJ1-4|TRBV19
CASNPTGQNEKLFF
TGTGCCAGTAATCCGACAGGGCAAAATGAAAAACTGTTTTTT
>TRBD2|NA|TRBJ2-1|TRBV4-1
CASSQHGLARDEQFF
TGCGCCAGCAGCCAACACGGACTAGCCAGGGATGAGCAGTTCTTC
>NA|NA|TRBJ2-1|TRBV5-6
CASSSLGNEQFF
TGTGCCAGCAGCTCCCTCGGCAATGAGCAGTTCTTC
>NA|NA|TRBJ1-2|TRBV4-1
CASSQEAQTSYGYTF
TGCGCCAGCAGCCAAGAGGCACAGACAAGCTATGGCTACACCTTC
>TRBD1|NA|TRBJ1-1|TRBV27
CASSRGQTNTEAFF
TGTGCCAGCAGTCGGGGACAGACTAACACTGAAGCTTTCTTT
>NA|NA|TRBJ1-2|TRBV6-1
CASSGSRDINYGYTF
TGTGCCAGCAGTGGAAGCCGGGACATTAACTATGGCTACACCTTC
>TRBD2|NA|TRBJ2-1|TRBV5-1
CASSLGGLAGGPGEQFF
TGCGCCAGCAGCTTGGGGGGACTAGCGGGAGGGCCGGGTGAGCAGTTCTTC
>NA|NA|TRBJ2-2|TRBV11-2
CASSFTGGSSGELFF
TGTGCCAGCAGCTTTACTGGTGGGAGTTCCGGGGAGCTGTTTTTT
>TRBD1|NA|TRBJ1-5|TRBV6-4
CASREDRPCPPQHF
TGTGCCAGCAGAGAGGACAGGCCCTGCCCGCCCCAGCATTTT
>NA|NA|TRBJ2-7|TRBV6-5
CASSYEVSYEQYF
TGTGCCAGCAGTTACGAAGTGAGCTACGAGCAGTACTTC
>TRBD1|NA|TRBJ2-7|TRBV5-1
CASEAGTGEFEQYF
TGCGCCAGCGAAGCAGGGACAGGGGAGTTCGAGCAGTACTTC
>TRBD1|NA|TRBJ1-4|TRBV19
CASSPDRDIYEKLFF
TGTGCCAGTAGTCCCGACAGGGATATATATGAAAAACTGTTTTTT
>TRBD2|NA|TRBJ2-5|TRBV19
CASRRLAGGFEETQYF
TGTGCCAGTAGGAGGCTAGCGGGAGGGTTCGAAGAGACCCAGTACTTC
>TRBD1|NA|TRBJ2-5|TRBV5-6
CASSLRQGIQETQYF
TGTGCCAGCAGCTTACGACAGGGAATACAAGAGACCCAGTACTTC
>NA|NA|TRBJ1-1|TRBV7-2
CASSLGGANTEAFF
TGTGCCAGCAGCTTAGGCGGGGCGAACACTGAAGCTTTCTTT